Listed below are T cell receptor beta chains from one sample, sequenced in a study of T cells in Graves' hyperthyroidism and ophthalmopathy. TCRdb re-analysed the multiplex PCR reads in MiXCR, keeping a single row per CDR3 protein. The sample carries approximately 400,000 distinct CDR3 sequences, 14% recorded once. Sample: blood. These receptors all stem from a woman aged 25-40 years with Graves' ophthalmopathy. CDR3s include the opening cysteine and the closing phenylalanine or tryptophan. A D gene is named only where the DNA matches it firmly. Not every row has a clone size; where given, it reads once, few, many or a size class.

j_call clone_size d_call v_call cdr3_nt cdr3_aa
TRBJ2-7 many - TRBV5-6 TGTGCCAGCAGATTAGGGCCACCCGGCGTCGAGCAGTACTTC CASRLGPPGVEQYF
TRBJ2-7 - TRBD1 TRBV2 TGTGCCAGCAGTGCGGGGACAGGGGGCCGGCAGTACTTC CASSAGTGGRQYF
TRBJ2-1 many TRBD2 TRBV7-2 TGTGCCAGCAGCTTCAGCGGGGGGGCAAACAATGAGCAGTTCTTC CASSFSGGANNEQFF
TRBJ2-7 many - TRBV3-1 TGTGCCAGCAGCCAAGATTTGGGACACCGGAACGAGCAGTACTTC CASSQDLGHRNEQYF
TRBJ2-1 many - TRBV7-3 TGTGCCAACAGTCTGGGGGGGCCGGGCAATGAGCAGTTCTTC CANSLGGPGNEQFF
TRBJ1-2 many - TRBV28 TGTGCCAGCAGTAAACAGGGATTCCATGGCTACACCTTC CASSKQGFHGYTF
TRBJ2-2 many - TRBV4-1 TGCGCCAGCAGCCAAAGTCGTGCGGGGCTCACCGGGGAGCTGTTTTTT CASSQSRAGLTGELFF
TRBJ1-2 many TRBD1 TRBV5-1 TGCGCCAGCAGCTTGCTGCCAGGGGGCGACTATGGCTACACCTTC CASSLLPGGDYGYTF
TRBJ2-1 many TRBD2 TRBV28 TGTGCCAGCAGTTTCCCCGGGACTAGCGGGCGGAGCTCCTACAATGAGCAGTTCTTC CASSFPGTSGRSSYNEQFF
TRBJ2-4 - TRBD2 TRBV20-1 TGCAGTGCTCCTGGACTAGCGGGGGGTCCAAACATTCAGTACTTC CSAPGLAGGPNIQYF
TRBJ2-7 many TRBD2 TRBV11-1 TGTGCCAGCAGAGCGGGGGCCCCCTACGAGCAGTACTTC CASRAGAPYEQYF
TRBJ2-1 few - TRBV20-1 TGCAGTGCTTATTCTCCCTACAATGAGCAGTTCTTC CSAYSPYNEQFF
TRBJ2-7 few - TRBV6-6 TGTGCCAGCAGTTACCGGCCGGACGGCTACTACGAGCAGTACTTC CASSYRPDGYYEQYF
TRBJ1-1 few TRBD1 TRBV19 TGTGCCAGTGCGACAGGGTTAGGTACTGAAGCTTTCTTT CASATGLGTEAFF
TRBJ1-1 - TRBD1 TRBV4-1 TGCGCCAGCAGCCCCTACGCACAGGGGACTGAAGCTTTCTTT CASSPYAQGTEAFF
TRBJ2-1 many - TRBV12-3/TRBV12-4 TGTGCCAGCAGTTCCCCCTCGGCCCGAGGATCCTACAATGAGCAGTTCTTC CASSSPSARGSYNEQFF
TRBJ2-5 few TRBD2 TRBV20-1 TGCAGTGCTAGAGATCAAGGGCTAGCGGGGGGGCTGATAGAGACCCAGTACTTC CSARDQGLAGGLIETQYF
TRBJ1-2 many - TRBV28 TGTGCCAGCAGTTCCCAGGGCAATGGCTACACCTTC CASSSQGNGYTF
TRBJ1-2 many - TRBV5-5 TGTGCCAGCCGCCCCTCGGCGGTCAGCTATGGCTACACCTTC CASRPSAVSYGYTF
TRBJ2-7 - TRBD2 TRBV2 TGTGCCAGCAGGCAGACTAGCGGGGAACTCTACGAGCAGTACTTC CASRQTSGELYEQYF
TRBJ2-1 many - TRBV7-9 TGTGCCAGCAGCTTAGAAGGGGAGGATGAGCAGTTCTTC CASSLEGEDEQFF
TRBJ1-4 many - TRBV28 TGTGCCAGCAGTTTTAGGACGCTAACCCAGGTCCGGGCGGCTGAAAAACTGTTTTTT CASSFRTLTQVRAAEKLFF
TRBJ2-1 many TRBD2 TRBV7-2 TGTGCCAGCAGCTTAGTCCCAGCGGGGGGTGAGGAGCAGTTCTTC CASSLVPAGGEEQFF
TRBJ2-2 few - TRBV7-2 TGTGCCAGCAGCTTATCGAAGAACACCGGGGAGCTGTTTTTT CASSLSKNTGELFF
TRBJ2-6 many - TRBV6-1 TGTGCCAGCAAAGTACAGGGATGGGGGGCCAACGTCCTGACTTTC CASKVQGWGANVLTF
TRBJ2-4 many - TRBV7-9 TGTGCCAGCAGCTTAGTGGCAGAAAACATTCAGTACTTC CASSLVAENIQYF
TRBJ2-3 few TRBD2 TRBV6-4 TGTGCCAGCAGTGAACTAGCGTCAGATACGCAGTATTTT CASSELASDTQYF
TRBJ2-1 - - TRBV20-1 TGCAGTGCTAGAGATGGCGGGGACAATGAGCAGTTCTTC CSARDGGDNEQFF
TRBJ2-5 - TRBD2 TRBV12-3/TRBV12-4 TGTGCCAGCAGTCCAAGGACTAGCTTACAGTACTTC CASSPRTSLQYF
TRBJ1-6 few TRBD1 TRBV6-4 TGTGCCAGCAGCCTGGGACAGGATTCTTCCCCCCTCCACTTT CASSLGQDSSPLHF
TRBJ2-7 many - TRBV5-1 TGCGCCAGCAGCTTGGTCCCCGGGACAAACTACGAGCAGTACTTC CASSLVPGTNYEQYF
TRBJ1-3 many - TRBV7-2 TGTGCCAGCAGCTTACACGGACGTCAGGGTCTCCAAAACACCATATATTTT CASSLHGRQGLQNTIYF
TRBJ1-2 many - TRBV27 TGTGCCAGCAGTTCCCCAGGGATTCATGGCTACACCTTC CASSSPGIHGYTF
TRBJ1-6 many - TRBV6-5 TGTGCCAGCAGTTACCAGGGACGGTCATGGTCACCCCTCCACTTT CASSYQGRSWSPLHF
TRBJ2-2 many - TRBV12-3/TRBV12-4 TGTGCCAGCAGTTTAGGGGGAAGGGAGCTGTTTTTT CASSLGGRELFF
TRBJ1-5 - - TRBV19 TGTGCCAGTAGTATAGGCCAGACAAAAAATCAGCCCCAGCATTTT CASSIGQTKNQPQHF
TRBJ1-6 many - TRBV20-1 TGCAGTGCTAGGCGGCAGGGGTCGACCGGGGGATCACCCCTCCACTTT CSARRQGSTGGSPLHF
TRBJ1-2 many TRBD1 TRBV11-2 TGTGCCAGCAGCCTAGGACAGGGGGCGCGTGATGGCTACACCTTC CASSLGQGARDGYTF
TRBJ2-1 many - TRBV7-9 TGTGCCAGCAGCTTTAGGTTAGGGCCTAATGAGCAGTTCTTC CASSFRLGPNEQFF
TRBJ1-5 many - TRBV3-1 TGTGCCAGCAGCCAAGCCGGGACTGACAATCAGCCCCAGCATTTT CASSQAGTDNQPQHF
TRBJ2-1 - - TRBV20-1 TGCAGTGCTGGTAAACAGGGATCTAGCTCCTACAATGAGCAGTTCTTC CSAGKQGSSSYNEQFF
TRBJ2-1 - TRBD1 TRBV18 TGTGCCAGCTCACCGGGGAGCAGGGGGCCAGGGAATGAGCAGTTCTTC CASSPGSRGPGNEQFF
TRBJ1-2 many - TRBV10-3 TGTGCCATCAGTGAGATTTTGAAACTCAACTATGGCTACACCTTC CAISEILKLNYGYTF
TRBJ2-1 once TRBD2 TRBV7-8 TGTGCCAGCAGCTTAGACACTAGCGGTAACAATGAGCAGTTCTTC CASSLDTSGNNEQFF
TRBJ1-2 few - TRBV15 TGTGCCACCAGCAGATTAAACGCCGAAGCTAACTATGGCTACACCTTC CATSRLNAEANYGYTF
TRBJ2-3 many - TRBV7-9 TGTGCCAGCAGTCGTCTGGACTCTTCGGGGGACACAGATACGCAGTATTTT CASSRLDSSGDTDTQYF
TRBJ1-1 - - TRBV20-1 TGCAGTGCTGGGGAGGGCGGTAACACTGAAGCTTTCTTT CSAGEGGNTEAFF
TRBJ2-1 few - TRBV3-1 TGTGCCAGCAGCCGTACACGGGGCCAATACAATGAGCAGTTCTTC CASSRTRGQYNEQFF
TRBJ2-4 few TRBD1 TRBV30 TGTGCCTGGAGCGTAGACAGGGGGCGCATGGTTCAGTACTTC CAWSVDRGRMVQYF
TRBJ2-7 - TRBD2 TRBV19 TGTGCCAGTAGTACCCGGACTAGCGGGGGGGCCTACGAGCAGTACTTC CASSTRTSGGAYEQYF
TRBJ2-5 many - TRBV30 TGTGCCTGGAGTGTCATGGGGGGCCCTATGGAGACCCAGTACTTC CAWSVMGGPMETQYF
TRBJ2-7 many - TRBV20-1 TGCAGTGCTGGGTCTGACTACGACTCCTACGAGCAGTACTTC CSAGSDYDSYEQYF
TRBJ2-4 few TRBD1 TRBV2 TGTGCCAGCAGACAGGGGGCGAGGGCCAAAAACATTCAGTACTTC CASRQGARAKNIQYF
TRBJ2-7 many TRBD2 TRBV30 TGTGCCTGCCTAACCGGGACTAGCGGGGCGAGCTCCTACGAGCAGTACTTC CACLTGTSGASSYEQYF
TRBJ2-1 few TRBD2 TRBV30 TGTGCCTGGAGCCCCGGGACTAGCGGGGGGGGGTCCTACAATGAGCAGTTCTTC CAWSPGTSGGGSYNEQFF
TRBJ2-1 many TRBD2 TRBV7-2 TGTGCCAGCAGCCCCAATAGCGGGGGAGAGCAGTTCTTC CASSPNSGGEQFF
TRBJ2-1 few TRBD2 TRBV9 TGTGCCAGCAGCCTTAGCGGGGGGGATAACAATGAGCAGTTCTTC CASSLSGGDNNEQFF
TRBJ1-2 - - TRBV9 TGTGCCAGCAGCGTAGTAGGCCAGGATGGCTACACCTTC CASSVVGQDGYTF
TRBJ2-7 few - TRBV6-2/TRBV6-3 TGTGCCAGCAGTTACTCGCATTTTACAGGGAGGAGCTCCTACGAGCAGTACTTC CASSYSHFTGRSSYEQYF